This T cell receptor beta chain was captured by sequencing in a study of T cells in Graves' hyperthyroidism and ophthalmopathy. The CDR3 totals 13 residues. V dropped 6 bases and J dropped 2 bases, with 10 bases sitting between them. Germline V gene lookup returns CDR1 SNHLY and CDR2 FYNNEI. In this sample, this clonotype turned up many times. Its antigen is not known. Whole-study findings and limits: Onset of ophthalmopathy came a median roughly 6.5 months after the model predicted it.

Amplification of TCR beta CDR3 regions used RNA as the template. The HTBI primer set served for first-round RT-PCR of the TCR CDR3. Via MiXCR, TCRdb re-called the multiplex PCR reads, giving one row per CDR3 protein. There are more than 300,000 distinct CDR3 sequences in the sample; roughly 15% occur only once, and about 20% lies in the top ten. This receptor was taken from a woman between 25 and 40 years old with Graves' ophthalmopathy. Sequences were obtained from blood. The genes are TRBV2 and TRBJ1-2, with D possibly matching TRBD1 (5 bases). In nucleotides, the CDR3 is TGTGCCAGCAGGACAGACACGAACTATGGCTACACCTTC. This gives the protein CASRTDTNYGYTF.